Sequencing of this T cell receptor beta chain was carried out in a study of CD8 T cells in ankylosing spondylitis. Overall study results and limits: Matched synovial fluid from ankylosing spondylitis patients was reported to be enriched for disease-linked clones. A subset of motif variants has previously been described in the synovial fluid and blood of reactive arthritis. Ankylosing spondylitis blood appeared to carry a characteristic TCR beta motif of fewer than 10 highly homologous variants.

This clonotype was detected a few times. The antigen is unknown. Construction of TCR beta libraries was performed using quantitative 5'-RACE with molecular barcodes. A single record per CDR3 protein comes from TCRdb applying MiXCR to the 5' RACE reads. Among 200,000 to 250,000 distinct CDR3 sequences listed, about 16% were seen once. The CDR3 is made up of 13 amino acids. V gave up 8 bases and J gave up 4 bases, with 16 bases separating them. The germline V gene encodes CDR1 SQVTM and CDR2 ANQGSEA. The rearrangement joins TRBV29-1 to TRBJ2-3; D gene ambiguous. Sequenced material: blood, either unsorted or a sorted T cell fraction (not recorded which). The receptor was isolated from a male donor with ankylosing spondylitis. The CDR3 sequence is CSPFLSGPDTQYF. CDR3 bases: TGCAGCCCCTTCCTCTCCGGGCCAGATACGCAGTATTTT.